Following are 9 T cell receptor beta chains from one sample sequenced in a study of T cell responses to AZD1222 COVID-19 vaccine. The table came from immunoSEQ multiplex PCR; TCRdb's copy has only in-frame clones and leaves some out. The table has roughly 100,000 clones, approximately 90% seen once. The sample here was peripheral blood, taken on day 0 of AZD1222 vaccination. These receptors came from an adult in good health.

The chain joins TRBV29-1 to TRBJ2-7; D tentatively fits TRBD1 or TRBD2 (5 bases each). V gave up 4 bases and J gave up 3 bases, with 22 bases separating them. This CDR3 has 16 residues. The germline CDR1 and CDR2 sequences are SQVTM and ANQGSEA. CDR3 bases: TGCAGCGTTGTTAGATCCTGGGGACGGCAGGGCTACGAGCAGTACTTC. This gives the protein CSVVRSWGRQGYEQYF.

The J gene is TRBJ2-1, the V gene TRBV7-9; 8 bases agree with TRBD1. This CDR3 region has 14 residues. V trimming: 4 bases; J trimming: 5 bases; junction bases outside the gene matches: 4. Germline V CDR1 and CDR2: SEHNR, FQNEAQ (reference sequence). The CDR3 DNA follows: TGTGCCAGCAGCTCGGACAGGGACCACAATGAGCAGTTCTTC. Amino acids: CASSSDRDHNEQFF.

The chain links TRBV28 to TRBJ1-5; the match to TRBD1 covers 10 bases. The germline V gene has CDR1 MDHEN and CDR2 SYDVKM. The J segment lost 5 bases and the V segment lost 6 bases, leaving 1 base of the junction unmatched. This CDR3 comprises 13 residues. The CDR3 protein is CASRGTGDQPQHF. CDR3 nucleotide sequence: TGTGCCAGCAGGGGGACAGGGGATCAGCCCCAGCATTTT.

The CDR3 loop reads CASSLQGSYGYTF. Here the CDR3 DNA reads TGTGCCAGCAGTTTACAGGGCTCCTATGGCTACACCTTC. V gene TRBV28 combines with J gene TRBJ1-2; TRBD1 is a possible D gene (5 bases). V gave up 2 bases and J gave up 4 bases, with 8 bases separating them. Per the germline V gene, CDR1 is MDHEN and CDR2 is SYDVKM. The CDR3 sequence is 13 residues long.

The chain couples TRBV27 to TRBJ2-7, with 7 bases aligning to TRBD2. The V segment lost 2 bases and the J segment 4 bases; nucleotides outside the gene matches: 8. Germline CDR1 is MNHEY and CDR2 is SMNVEV (reference sequence). The CDR3 loop spans 15 amino acids. Here the CDR3 reads CASSLQAGKGYEQYF. The CDR3 coding sequence is TGTGCCAGCAGTTTACAAGCGGGAAAGGGTTACGAGCAGTACTTC.

This clone was recorded once. The chain recombines TRBV29-1 with TRBJ1-4, with D maybe TRBD1 (5 bases). The germline gives CDR1 SQVTM, CDR2 ANQGSEA. Trimming pared 0 bases from V and 3 bases from J, leaving 14 bases between. The CDR3 has 16 amino acids. The CDR3 reads CSVEDWRGTSNEKLFF. The CDR3 DNA reads as TGCAGCGTTGAAGATTGGCGAGGGACGTCTAATGAAAAACTGTTTTTT.

The genes are TRBV6-1 and TRBJ2-6, with D unclear. CDR1 is MNHNS, CDR2 SASEGT, per germline. This CDR3 region has 16 residues. V lost 2 bases and J lost 2, with 10 bases in between. CDR3 coding DNA: TGTGCCAGCAGTGAATATTGGGGTCCTGGGGCCAACGTCCTGACTTTC. Translation gives CASSEYWGPGANVLTF.

V gene TRBV3-1 (or the pseudogene TRBV3-2) combines with J gene TRBJ2-1, with 7 positions matching TRBD2. Germline lookup yields CDR1 LGHDT and CDR2 YNNKEL (reference sequence). This CDR3 comprises 16 residues. After removal of 0 bases from V and 5 bases from J, the junction contained 7 bases not matched to a gene. CDR3 nucleotides: TGTGCCAGCAGCCAAGAGGGGACTACCTACAACAATGAGCAGTTCTTC. Translating it yields CASSQEGTTYNNEQFF.

This chain connects TRBV21-1 to TRBJ2-7; TRBD2 was called by the table and not checked on the DNA. TRBV21-1 is listed as a pseudogene. The CDR3 covers 19 residues. The CDR3 nucleotides read TGTGCCAGCAGCAAAGCGCTTATTAGCGGGAGGGCCCCAATTTACGAGCAGTACTTC. Translating it yields CASSKALISGRAPIYEQYF.